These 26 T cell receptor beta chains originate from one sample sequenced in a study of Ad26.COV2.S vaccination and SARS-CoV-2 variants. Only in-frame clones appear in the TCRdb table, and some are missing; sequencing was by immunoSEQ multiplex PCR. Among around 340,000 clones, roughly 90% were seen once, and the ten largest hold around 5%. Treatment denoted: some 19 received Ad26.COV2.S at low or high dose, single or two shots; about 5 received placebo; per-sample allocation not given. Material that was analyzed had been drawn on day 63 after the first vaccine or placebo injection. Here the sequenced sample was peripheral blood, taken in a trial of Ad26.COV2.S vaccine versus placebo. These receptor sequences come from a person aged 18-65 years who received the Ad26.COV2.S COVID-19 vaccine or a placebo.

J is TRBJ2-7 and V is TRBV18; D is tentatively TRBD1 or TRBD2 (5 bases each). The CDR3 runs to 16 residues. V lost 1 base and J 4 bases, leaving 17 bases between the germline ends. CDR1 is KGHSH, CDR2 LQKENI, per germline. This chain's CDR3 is CASSPLARGGMYEQYF. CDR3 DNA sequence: TGTGCCAGCTCACCACTTGCCCGGGGCGGAATGTACGAGCAGTACTTC.

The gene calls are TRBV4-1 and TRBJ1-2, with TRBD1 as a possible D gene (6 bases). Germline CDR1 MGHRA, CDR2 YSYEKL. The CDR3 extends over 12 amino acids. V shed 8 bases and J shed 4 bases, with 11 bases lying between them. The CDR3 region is CASGGLLYGYTF. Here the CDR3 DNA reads TGCGCCAGCGGGGGGCTTCTCTATGGCTACACCTTC.

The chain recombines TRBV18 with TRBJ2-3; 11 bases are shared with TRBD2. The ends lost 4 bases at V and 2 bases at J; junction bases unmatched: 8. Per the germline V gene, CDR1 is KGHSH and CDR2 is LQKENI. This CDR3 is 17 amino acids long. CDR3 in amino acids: CASSLPLAGVVTDTQYF. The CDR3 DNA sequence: TGTGCCAGCTCACTACCACTAGCGGGAGTTGTCACAGATACGCAGTATTTT.

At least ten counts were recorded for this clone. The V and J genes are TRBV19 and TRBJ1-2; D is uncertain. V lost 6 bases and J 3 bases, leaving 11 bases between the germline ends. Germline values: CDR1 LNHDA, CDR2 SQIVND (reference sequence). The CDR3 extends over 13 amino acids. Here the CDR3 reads CASSGPPYYGYTF. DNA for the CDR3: TGTGCCAGTAGCGGCCCACCATACTATGGCTACACCTTC.

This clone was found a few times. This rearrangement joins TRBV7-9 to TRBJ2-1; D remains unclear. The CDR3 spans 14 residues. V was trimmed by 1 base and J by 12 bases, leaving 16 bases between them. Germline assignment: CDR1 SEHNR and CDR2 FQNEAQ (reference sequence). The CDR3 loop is CASSLVSLGPSQFF. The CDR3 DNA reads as TGTGCCAGCAGCTTAGTCTCCCTAGGCCCCTCGCAGTTCTTC.

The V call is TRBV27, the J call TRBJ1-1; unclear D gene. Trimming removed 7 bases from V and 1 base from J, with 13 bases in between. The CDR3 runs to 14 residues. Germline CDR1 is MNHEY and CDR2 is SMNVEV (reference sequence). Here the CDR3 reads CASNSGLSNTEAFF. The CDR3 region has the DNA TGTGCCAGCAACTCGGGGTTATCGAACACTGAAGCTTTCTTT.

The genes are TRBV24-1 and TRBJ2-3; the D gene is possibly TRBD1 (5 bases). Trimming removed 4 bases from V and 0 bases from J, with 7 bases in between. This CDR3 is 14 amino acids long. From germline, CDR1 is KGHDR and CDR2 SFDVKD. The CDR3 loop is CATSERGSTDTQYF. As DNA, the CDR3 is TGTGCCACCAGTGAAAGGGGTAGCACAGATACGCAGTATTTT.

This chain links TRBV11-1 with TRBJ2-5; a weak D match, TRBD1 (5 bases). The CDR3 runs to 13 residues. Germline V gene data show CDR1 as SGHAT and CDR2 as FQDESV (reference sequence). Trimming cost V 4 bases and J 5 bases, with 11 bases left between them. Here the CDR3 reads CASSSGPRETQYF. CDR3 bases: TGTGCCAGCAGCTCAGGGCCCCGGGAGACCCAGTACTTC.

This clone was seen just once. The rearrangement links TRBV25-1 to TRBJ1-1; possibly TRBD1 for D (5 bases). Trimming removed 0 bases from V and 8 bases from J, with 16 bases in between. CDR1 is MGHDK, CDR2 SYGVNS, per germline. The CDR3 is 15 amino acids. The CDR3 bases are TGTGCCAGCAGTGAATATCCCTATTCTGGGGGGGAAGCTTTCTTT. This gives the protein CASSEYPYSGGEAFF. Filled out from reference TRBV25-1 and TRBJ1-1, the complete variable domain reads EADIYQTPRYLVIGTGKKITLECSQTMGHDKMYWYQQDPGMELHLIHYSYGVNSTEKGDLSSESTVSRIRTEHFPLTLESARPSHTSQYLCASSEYPYSGGEAFFGQGTRLTVV.

In nucleotides, the CDR3 is TGTGCCAGCAGCAATCAACTAGCGGGGGGCACAGATACGCAGTATTTT. It is translated as CASSNQLAGGTDTQYF. The J gene is TRBJ2-3, the V gene TRBV2, with TRBD2 matching over 11 bases. The ends lost 6 bases at V and 1 base at J; junction bases unmatched: 6. The CDR3 is 16 residues long. Germline V CDR1 and CDR2: SNHLY, FYNNEI.

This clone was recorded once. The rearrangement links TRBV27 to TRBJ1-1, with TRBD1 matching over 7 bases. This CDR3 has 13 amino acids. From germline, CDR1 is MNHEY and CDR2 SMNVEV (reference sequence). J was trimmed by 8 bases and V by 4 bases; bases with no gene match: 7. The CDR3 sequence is CASSWGQSQEAFF. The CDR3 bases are TGTGCCAGCAGTTGGGGACAGAGCCAAGAAGCTTTCTTT.

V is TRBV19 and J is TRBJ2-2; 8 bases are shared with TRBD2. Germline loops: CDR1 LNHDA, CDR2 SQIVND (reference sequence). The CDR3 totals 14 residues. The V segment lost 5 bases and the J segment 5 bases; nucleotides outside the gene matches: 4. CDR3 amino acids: CASSERERTGELFF. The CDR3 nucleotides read TGTGCCAGTAGTGAGCGGGAGCGTACCGGGGAGCTGTTTTTT. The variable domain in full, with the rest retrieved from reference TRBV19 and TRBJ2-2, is DGGITQSPKYLFRKEGQNVTLSCEQNLNHDAMYWYRQDPGQGLRLIYYSQIVNDFQKGDIAEGYSVSREKKESFPLTVTSAQKNPTAFYLCASSERERTGELFFGEGSRLTVL.

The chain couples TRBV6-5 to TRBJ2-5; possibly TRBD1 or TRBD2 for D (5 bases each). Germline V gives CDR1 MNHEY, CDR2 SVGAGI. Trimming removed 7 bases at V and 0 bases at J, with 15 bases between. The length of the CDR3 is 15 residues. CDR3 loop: CASKPTGRYQETQYF. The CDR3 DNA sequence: TGTGCCAGCAAACCAACGGGACGGTACCAAGAGACCCAGTACTTC.

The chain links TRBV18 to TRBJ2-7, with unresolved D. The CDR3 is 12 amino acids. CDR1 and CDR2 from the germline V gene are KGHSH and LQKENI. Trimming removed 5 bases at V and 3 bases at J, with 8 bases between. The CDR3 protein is CASSGSSYEQYF. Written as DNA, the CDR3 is TGTGCCAGCTCAGGGTCAAGCTACGAGCAGTACTTC.

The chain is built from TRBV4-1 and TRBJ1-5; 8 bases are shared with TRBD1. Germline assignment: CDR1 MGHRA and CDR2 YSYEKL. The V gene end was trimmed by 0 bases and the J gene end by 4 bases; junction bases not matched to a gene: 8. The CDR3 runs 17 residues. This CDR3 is CASSQERRGQGNQPQHF. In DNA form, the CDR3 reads TGCGCCAGCAGCCAAGAGAGGAGAGGACAGGGTAATCAGCCCCAGCATTTT.

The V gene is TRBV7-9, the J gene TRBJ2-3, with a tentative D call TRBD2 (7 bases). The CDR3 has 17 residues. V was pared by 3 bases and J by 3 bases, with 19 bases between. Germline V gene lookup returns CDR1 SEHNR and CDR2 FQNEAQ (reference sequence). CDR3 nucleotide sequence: TGTGCCAGCAGCTTTTCCAATCTCGGGGGGCGTACAGATACGCAGTATTTT. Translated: CASSFSNLGGRTDTQYF.

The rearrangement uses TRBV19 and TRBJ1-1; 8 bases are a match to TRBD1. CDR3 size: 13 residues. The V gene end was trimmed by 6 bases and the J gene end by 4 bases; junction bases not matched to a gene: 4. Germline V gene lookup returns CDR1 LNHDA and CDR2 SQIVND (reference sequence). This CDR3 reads CASRGQGLTEAFF. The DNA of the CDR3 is TGTGCCAGTAGAGGACAGGGACTCACTGAAGCTTTCTTT. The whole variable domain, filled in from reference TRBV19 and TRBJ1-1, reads DGGITQSPKYLFRKEGQNVTLSCEQNLNHDAMYWYRQDPGQGLRLIYYSQIVNDFQKGDIAEGYSVSREKKESFPLTVTSAQKNPTAFYLCASRGQGLTEAFFGQGTRLTVV.

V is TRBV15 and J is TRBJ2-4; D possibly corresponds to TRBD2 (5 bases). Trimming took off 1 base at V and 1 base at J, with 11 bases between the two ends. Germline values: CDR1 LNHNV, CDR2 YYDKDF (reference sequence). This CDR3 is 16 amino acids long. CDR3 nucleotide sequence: TGTGCCACCAGCAGAGCAGAGGGTGAGGCCAAAAACATTCAGTACTTC. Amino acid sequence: CATSRAEGEAKNIQYF.

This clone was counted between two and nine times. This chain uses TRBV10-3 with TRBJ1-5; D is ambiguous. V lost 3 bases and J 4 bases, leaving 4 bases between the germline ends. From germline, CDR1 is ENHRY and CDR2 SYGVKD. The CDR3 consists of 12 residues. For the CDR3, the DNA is TGTGCCATCAGTGACAATAATCAGCCCCAGCATTTT. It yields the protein CAISDNNQPQHF.

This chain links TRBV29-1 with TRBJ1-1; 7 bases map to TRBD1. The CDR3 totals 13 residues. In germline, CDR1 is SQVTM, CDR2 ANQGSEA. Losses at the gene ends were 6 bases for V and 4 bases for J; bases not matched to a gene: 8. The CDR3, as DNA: TGCAGCGTCACAGGGGCGGGGTTCACTGAAGCTTTCTTT. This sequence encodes CSVTGAGFTEAFF.

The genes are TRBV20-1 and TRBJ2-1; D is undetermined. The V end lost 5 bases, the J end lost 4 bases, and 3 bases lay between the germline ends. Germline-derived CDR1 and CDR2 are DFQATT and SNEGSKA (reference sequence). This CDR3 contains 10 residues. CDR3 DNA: TGCAGTGCTTCTTACAATGAGCAGTTCTTC. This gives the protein CSASYNEQFF.

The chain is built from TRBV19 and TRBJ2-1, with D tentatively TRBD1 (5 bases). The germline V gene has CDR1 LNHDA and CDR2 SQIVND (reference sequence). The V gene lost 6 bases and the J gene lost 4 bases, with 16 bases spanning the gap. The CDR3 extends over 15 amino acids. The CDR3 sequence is CASSSAGNRYNEQFF. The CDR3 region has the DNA TGTGCCAGTAGCTCCGCAGGGAACCGATACAATGAGCAGTTCTTC.

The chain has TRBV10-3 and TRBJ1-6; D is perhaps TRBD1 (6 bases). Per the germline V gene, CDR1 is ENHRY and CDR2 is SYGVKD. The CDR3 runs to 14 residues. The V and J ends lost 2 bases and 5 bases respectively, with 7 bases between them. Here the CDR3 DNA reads TGTGCCATCAGTGAGAGACAGGATAATTCACCCCTCCACTTT. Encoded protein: CAISERQDNSPLHF.

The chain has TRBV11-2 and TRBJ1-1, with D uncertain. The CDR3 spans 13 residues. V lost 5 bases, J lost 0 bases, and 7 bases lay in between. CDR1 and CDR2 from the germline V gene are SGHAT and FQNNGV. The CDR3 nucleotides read TGTGCCAGCAGCGACAATATGAACACTGAAGCTTTCTTT. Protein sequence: CASSDNMNTEAFF.

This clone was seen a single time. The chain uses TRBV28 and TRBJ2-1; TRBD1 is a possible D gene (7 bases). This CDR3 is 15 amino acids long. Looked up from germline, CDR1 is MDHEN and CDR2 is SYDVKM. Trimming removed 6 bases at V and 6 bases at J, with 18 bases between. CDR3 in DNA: TGTGCCAGCAGCTCCTCCAGGGGGAGGATCAATGAGCAGTTCTTC. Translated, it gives CASSSSRGRINEQFF.

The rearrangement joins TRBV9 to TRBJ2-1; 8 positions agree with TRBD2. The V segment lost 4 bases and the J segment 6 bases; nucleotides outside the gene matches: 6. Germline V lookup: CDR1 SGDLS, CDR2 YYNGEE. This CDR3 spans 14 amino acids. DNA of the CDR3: TGTGCCAGCAGCTTAGCGGGAAGGGGCAATGAGCAGTTCTTC. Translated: CASSLAGRGNEQFF.